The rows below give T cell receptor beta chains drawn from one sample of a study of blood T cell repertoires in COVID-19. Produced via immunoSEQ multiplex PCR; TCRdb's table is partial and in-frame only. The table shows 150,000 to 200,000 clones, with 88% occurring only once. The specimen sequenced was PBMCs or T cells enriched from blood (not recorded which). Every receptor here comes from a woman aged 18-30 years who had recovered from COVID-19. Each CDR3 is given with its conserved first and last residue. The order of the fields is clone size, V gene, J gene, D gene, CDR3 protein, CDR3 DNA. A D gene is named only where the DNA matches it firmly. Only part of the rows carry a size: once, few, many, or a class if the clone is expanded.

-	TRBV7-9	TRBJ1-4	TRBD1	CASRDRVDEKLFF	TGTGCCAGCCGGGACAGGGTGGATGAAAAACTGTTTTTT
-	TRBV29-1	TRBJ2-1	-	CSVEFGEGDNEQFF	TGCAGCGTTGAATTCGGGGAGGGGGATAATGAGCAGTTCTTC
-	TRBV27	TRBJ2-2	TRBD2	CASSLAGGGGELFF	TGTGCCAGCAGTTTAGCGGGAGGGGGCGGGGAGCTGTTTTTT
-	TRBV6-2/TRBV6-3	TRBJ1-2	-	CASRPPGQNYGYTF	TGTGCCAGCAGGCCTCCCGGACAGAACTATGGCTACACCTTC
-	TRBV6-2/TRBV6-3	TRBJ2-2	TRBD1	CASSGQGGTAGELFF	TGTGCCAGCAGCGGACAGGGGGGAACGGCCGGGGAGCTGTTTTTT
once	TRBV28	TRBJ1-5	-	CASSSGLLTYSNQPQHF	TGTGCCAGCAGTTCCGGCCTCTTGACTTATAGCAATCAGCCCCAGCATTTT
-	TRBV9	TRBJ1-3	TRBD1	CASSAPGQTFGNTIYF	TGTGCCAGCAGCGCCCCGGGACAGACTTTTGGAAACACCATATATTTT
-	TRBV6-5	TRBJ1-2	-	CASTPGRGANYGYTF	TGTGCCAGCACCCCCGGGCGGGGGGCGAACTATGGCTACACCTTC
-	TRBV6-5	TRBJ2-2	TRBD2	CASSSVPSGGGELFF	TGTGCCAGCAGTTCGGTGCCTAGCGGGGGCGGGGAGCTGTTTTTT
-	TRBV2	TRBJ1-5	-	CASRQGNQPQHF	TGTGCCAGCAGACAGGGCAATCAGCCCCAGCATTTT
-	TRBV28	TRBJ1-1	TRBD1	CASSSAGTGGTEAFF	TGTGCCAGCAGCTCCGCCGGGACAGGGGGCACTGAAGCTTTCTTT
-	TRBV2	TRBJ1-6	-	CASSELSSYNSPLHF	TGTGCCAGCAGTGAGTTGAGCTCCTATAATTCACCCCTCCACTTT
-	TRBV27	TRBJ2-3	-	CASRPRETDTQYF	TGTGCCAGCAGACCCCGGGAGACAGATACGCAGTATTTT
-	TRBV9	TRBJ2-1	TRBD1	CASSARTRDRAGEQFF	TGTGCCAGCAGCGCGAGGACGAGGGACAGGGCGGGTGAGCAGTTCTTC
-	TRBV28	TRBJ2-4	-	CASSPRQLKNIQYF	TGTGCCAGCAGTCCTCGACAGTTGAAAAACATTCAGTACTTC
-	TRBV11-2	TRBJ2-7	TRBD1	CASSQRQGQEQYF	TGTGCCAGCAGCCAAAGACAGGGACAGGAGCAGTACTTC
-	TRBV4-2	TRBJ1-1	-	CASSQVGQNTEAFF	TGTGCCAGCAGCCAAGTGGGACAGAACACTGAAGCTTTCTTT
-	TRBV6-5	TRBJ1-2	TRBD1	CASRNRDSHYGYTF	TGTGCCAGCAGAAACCGGGACAGCCACTATGGCTACACCTTC
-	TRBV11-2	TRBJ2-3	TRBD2	CASSRAGTSGDTQYF	TGTGCCAGCAGCCGAGCCGGGACTAGTGGGGATACGCAGTATTTT
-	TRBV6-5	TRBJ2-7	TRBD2	CASKLTSDPSYEQYF	TGTGCCAGCAAACTGACTAGCGACCCCTCCTACGAGCAGTACTTC
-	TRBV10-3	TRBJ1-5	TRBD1	CAISGGQGYQPQHF	TGTGCCATCAGTGGGGGACAGGGCTATCAGCCCCAGCATTTT
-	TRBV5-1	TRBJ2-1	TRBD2	CASSTGTSGSLSEQFF	TGCGCCAGCAGCACGGGGACTAGCGGGAGTTTGAGTGAGCAGTTCTTC
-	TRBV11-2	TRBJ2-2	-	CASSLRPGAIGGELFF	TGTGCCAGCAGCTTACGTCCAGGGGCGATCGGCGGGGAGCTGTTTTTT
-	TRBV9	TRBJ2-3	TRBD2	CASSVWEGSSGGPSTDTQYF	TGTGCCAGCAGCGTATGGGAGGGGAGTAGCGGGGGCCCTAGCACAGATACGCAGTATTTT
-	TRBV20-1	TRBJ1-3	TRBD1	CSASRGTGNINTIYF	TGCAGTGCTAGTAGGGGGACAGGGAATATAAACACCATATATTTT
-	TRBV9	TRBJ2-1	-	CASSAPGSGPNNEQFF	TGTGCCAGCAGCGCTCCAGGGTCAGGGCCAAACAATGAGCAGTTCTTC
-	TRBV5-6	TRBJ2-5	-	CASSFSRQNPLQETQYF	TGTGCCAGCAGCTTTTCCAGACAAAACCCTTTACAAGAGACCCAGTACTTC
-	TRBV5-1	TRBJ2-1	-	CASSLPAAVLDEQFF	TGCGCCAGCAGCTTACCGGCGGCGGTCCTCGATGAGCAGTTCTTC
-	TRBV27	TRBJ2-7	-	CASSQTSPYEQYF	TGTGCCAGCAGTCAGACTAGTCCCTACGAGCAGTACTTC
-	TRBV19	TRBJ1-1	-	CASIGRGRNTEAFF	TGTGCCAGTATAGGAAGGGGTCGGAACACTGAAGCTTTCTTT
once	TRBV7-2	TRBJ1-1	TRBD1	CASSADRVTEAFF	TGTGCCAGCAGCGCGGACAGGGTCACTGAAGCTTTCTTT
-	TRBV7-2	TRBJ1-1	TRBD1	CASSSDRGRTEAFF	TGTGCCAGCAGCTCAGACAGGGGCCGCACTGAAGCTTTCTTT
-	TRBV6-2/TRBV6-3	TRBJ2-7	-	CASSDFAGWQYF	TGTGCCAGCAGTGATTTTGCGGGGTGGCAGTACTTC
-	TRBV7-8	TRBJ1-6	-	CASSRSAEVLSPLHF	TGTGCCAGCAGCCGTTCGGCAGAGGTACTTTCACCCCTCCACTTT
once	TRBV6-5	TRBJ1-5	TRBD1	CASNPTGGSNQPQHF	TGTGCCAGCAACCCGACAGGGGGAAGCAATCAGCCCCAGCATTTT
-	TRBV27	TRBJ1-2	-	CASSQRLALDYGYTF	TGTGCCAGCAGCCAGAGACTTGCACTGGACTATGGCTACACCTTC
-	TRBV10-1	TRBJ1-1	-	CASSESGRNTEAFF	TGCGCCAGCAGTGAGTCGGGGCGTAACACTGAAGCTTTCTTT
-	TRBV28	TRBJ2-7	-	CATRTELKPDGTMHYEQYF	TGTGCCACCCGGACAGAACTCAAACCAGACGGGACTATGCACTACGAGCAGTACTTC
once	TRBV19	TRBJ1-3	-	CASSISSSGNTIYF	TGTGCCAGTAGTATCTCCAGCTCTGGAAACACCATATATTTT
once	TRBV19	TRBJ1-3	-	CASSIWPEGHTIYF	TGTGCCAGTAGTATTTGGCCGGAGGGCCACACCATATATTTT
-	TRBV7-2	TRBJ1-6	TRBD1	CASSAGGLYNSPLHF	TGTGCCAGCAGCGCAGGGGGCCTCTATAATTCACCCCTCCACTTT
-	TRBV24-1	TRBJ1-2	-	CATGSSTYGYTF	TGTGCCACCGGCAGTTCAACCTATGGCTACACCTTC
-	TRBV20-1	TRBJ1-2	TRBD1	CSAGRQGSYTF	TGCAGTGCTGGAAGACAGGGAAGCTACACCTTC
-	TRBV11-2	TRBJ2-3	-	CASSLAVYGLTDTQYF	TGTGCCAGCAGCTTAGCGGTGTACGGTTTAACAGATACGCAGTATTTT
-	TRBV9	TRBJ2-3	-	CASSVVERNTDTQYF	TGTGCCAGCAGCGTAGTGGAGCGGAACACAGATACGCAGTATTTT
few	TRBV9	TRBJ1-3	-	CASSVSGAGNTIYF	TGTGCCAGCAGCGTATCAGGGGCTGGAAACACCATATATTTT
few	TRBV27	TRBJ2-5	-	CASSRGQILQETQYF	TGTGCCAGCAGCCGCGGACAGATACTCCAAGAGACCCAGTACTTC
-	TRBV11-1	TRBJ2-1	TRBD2	CASSRTSGNTNEQFF	TGTGCCAGCAGCCGTACTAGCGGGAATACGAATGAGCAGTTCTTC